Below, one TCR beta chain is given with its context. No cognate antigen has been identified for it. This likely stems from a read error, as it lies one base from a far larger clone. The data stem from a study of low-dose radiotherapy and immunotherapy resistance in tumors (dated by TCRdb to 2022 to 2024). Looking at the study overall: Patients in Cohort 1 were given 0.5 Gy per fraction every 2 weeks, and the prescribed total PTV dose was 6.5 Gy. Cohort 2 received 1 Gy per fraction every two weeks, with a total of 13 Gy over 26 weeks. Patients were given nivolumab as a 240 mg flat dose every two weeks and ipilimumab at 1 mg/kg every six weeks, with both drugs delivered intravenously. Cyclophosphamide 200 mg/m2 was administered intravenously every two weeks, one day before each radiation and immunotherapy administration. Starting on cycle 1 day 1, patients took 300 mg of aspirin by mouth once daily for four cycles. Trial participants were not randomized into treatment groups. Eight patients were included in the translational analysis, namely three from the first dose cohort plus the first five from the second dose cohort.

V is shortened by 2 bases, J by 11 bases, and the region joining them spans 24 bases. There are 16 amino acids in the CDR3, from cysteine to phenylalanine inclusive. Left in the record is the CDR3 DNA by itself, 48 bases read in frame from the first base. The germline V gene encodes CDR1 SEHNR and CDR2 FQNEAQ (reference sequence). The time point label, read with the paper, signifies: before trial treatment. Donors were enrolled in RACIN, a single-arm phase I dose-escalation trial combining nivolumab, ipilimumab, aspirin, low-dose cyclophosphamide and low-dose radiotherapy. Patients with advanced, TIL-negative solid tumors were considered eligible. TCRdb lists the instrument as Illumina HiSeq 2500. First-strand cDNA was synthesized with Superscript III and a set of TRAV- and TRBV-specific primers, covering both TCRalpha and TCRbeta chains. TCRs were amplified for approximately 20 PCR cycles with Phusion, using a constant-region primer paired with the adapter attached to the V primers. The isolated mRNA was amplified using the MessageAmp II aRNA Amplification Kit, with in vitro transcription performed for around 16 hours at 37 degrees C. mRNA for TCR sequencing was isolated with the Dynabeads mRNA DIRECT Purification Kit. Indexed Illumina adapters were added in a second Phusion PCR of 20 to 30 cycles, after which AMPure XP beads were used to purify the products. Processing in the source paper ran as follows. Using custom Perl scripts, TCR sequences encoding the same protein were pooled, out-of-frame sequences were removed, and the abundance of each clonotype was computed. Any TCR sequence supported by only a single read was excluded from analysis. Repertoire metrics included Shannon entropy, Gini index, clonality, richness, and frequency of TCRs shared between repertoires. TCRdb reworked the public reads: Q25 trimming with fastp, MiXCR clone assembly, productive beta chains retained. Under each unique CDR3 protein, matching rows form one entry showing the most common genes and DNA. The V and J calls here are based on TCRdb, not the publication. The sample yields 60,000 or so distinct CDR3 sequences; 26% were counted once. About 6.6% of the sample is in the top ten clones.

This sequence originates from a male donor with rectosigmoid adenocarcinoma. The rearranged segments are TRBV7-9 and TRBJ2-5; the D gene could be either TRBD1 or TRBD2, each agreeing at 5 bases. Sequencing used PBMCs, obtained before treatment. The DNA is TGTGCCAGCAGCTTACATGCCGGGGCGCGGTACAATGAGCAGTACTTC. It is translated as CASSLHAGARYNEQYF.